Below, one TCR beta chain is given with its context. This clonotype was counted many times. The clone's antigen remains unknown. No base quality information exists; no much larger clone differs at one position. This record comes from a study of blood T cells in healthy people across ages (dated by TCRdb to the mid-2010s). Background on the whole study: Template switching captured roughly one uniquely barcoded TCR beta cDNA molecule per two T cells in model experiments. To avoid experimental bias, donors of different ages were randomly spread across the sequencing lanes. Age-related changes in TCR beta repertoire diversity were measured in the study by deep sequencing normalized with unique cDNA molecular identifiers. Using the same blood draw, the study looked at two additional independent replicas of 1 million unique cDNA reads for two donors, one aged 18 to 30 and the other aged 80 or older. Four age groups were formed from the donors: young (average about 15 years), middle-aged (around 37), aged (about 62) and long-lived (about 80). General study outcomes and caveats: As age increased, observed TCR beta diversity per million T cells dropped in a roughly linear way, and a significant reduction was already evident by age about 40. Compared with the aged group, more naive CD4+ T cells, fewer expanded clones and increased TCR diversity were shown by the long-lived group, suggesting age selection. Estimates of total diversity based on one million sequenced T cells were considered lower bounds and underestimates. Bulk unsorted PBMC profiling prevented conclusive comparison of naive and antigen-experienced compartments. Because donor CMV infection status was unknown, age-related changes in expanded clonotypes were potentially confounded. There was a strong correlation between observed TCR beta diversity and the percentage of naive T cells measured by flow cytometry.

The donors were roughly 40 Caucasian individuals from Russia, aged 6 to 90 years, who were systemically healthy. Ten milliliters of peripheral blood were collected from each donor into EDTA-treated Vacutainer tubes. PBMCs were isolated by Ficoll-Paque density-gradient centrifugation, with at least 7 million obtained per sample. Total RNA, at least 5.5 micrograms per sample, was extracted from PBMCs with Trizol reagent. Naive CD45RAhigh/CD27high T cell percentages were measured by flow cytometry on a PBMC aliquot from every donor. The method behind the library was 5' RACE. The instrument given in TCRdb is Illumina HiSeq 2500. A second roughly 7 to 11 cycle PCR used a sample-barcoded 5' primer and a J-beta primer mix. A unique molecular identifier was introduced onto each TCR beta cDNA molecule by a template-switch 5' adaptor carrying 12 random nucleotides. Each sample yielded at least 3 million CDR3-containing paired-end reads. All of the RNA was converted into first-strand cDNA using the Mint cDNA synthesis kit, with a TRBC-specific oligonucleotide serving as the primer. After uracil-DNA glycosylase treatment, a first 18-cycle PCR used universal primers M1SS and BC2_uni_R on all cDNA. The published analysis was carried out like this. For normalization, 1 million high-quality reads were randomly selected from each sample, with every read carrying a distinct molecular identifier. Reads with shared molecular identifiers were discarded instead of being binned into consensus sequences. MiTCR, set to a Q25 quality threshold and the strictest error-elimination algorithm, was used for CDR3 identification, clonotype clustering and error correction. A nonparametric unseen species model with Euler transformation was used to estimate a lower bound on total TCR beta diversity. Using fastp at Q25 and MiXCR, TCRdb reprocessed the public reads and kept productive beta chains. Each entry is one CDR3 protein sequence, shown with its most common DNA and genes. TCRdb's processing, not the authors' own work, is the source of the V and J calls. Recorded for this sample are about 1 million distinct CDR3 sequences; more than 35% of them occurred a single time. The top ten hold approximately 17% of the sample.

Trimming removed 5 bases from V and 8 bases from J; the gene matches leave 11 bases unexplained. From the cysteine up to the phenylalanine, the CDR3 has a length of 14 residues. Of the read, only the CDR3 DNA is kept; its 42 bases are in frame from base 1. Looking up the germline V gene yields CDR1 SGHTA and CDR2 FQGNSA. Input material: blood. The TCR sequence derives from a woman aged 55-75 years in good health. The sequence joins TRBV7-2 to TRBJ1-1; 7 of the junction bases match TRBD1. The nucleotide sequence is TGTGCCAGCAGCCCACGACAGGGCAGAGCAGAAGCTTTCTTT. The translation is CASSPRQGRAEAFF.